This TCR beta chain was captured in a study of regulatory T cells in long-lasting Graves disease. Libraries of TCR beta came from iRepertoire HTBI primers plus Arm-PCR of CDR3 regions. TCRdb reprocessed the multiplex PCR reads via MiXCR and lists one record per CDR3 protein. The sample yields 400,000 to 650,000 distinct CDR3 sequences, more than 15% seen once. Regarding time point: newly diagnosed GD, antithyroid drugs for less than 3 months. Construction of the TCR library relied on RNA isolated from PBMCs. Germline lookup yields CDR1 MNHNS and CDR2 SASEGT. Trimming cost V 7 bases and J 4 bases, with 7 bases left between them. CDR3 length: 11 residues. This clonotype was counted ten times or more. The same specimen was also included in a second study, on T cells in Graves' hyperthyroidism and ophthalmopathy.

The sample consisted of peripheral blood mononuclear cells (PBMCs), taken at new diagnosis, from a patient treated with antithyroid drugs. The V gene is TRBV6-1, the J gene TRBJ1-2; D is ambiguous. The sequence was collected from a woman in her forties or fifties with Graves disease. This CDR3 reads CASTDRYGYTF. The CDR3 DNA follows: TGTGCCAGCACGGACCGCTATGGCTACACCTTC.